This T cell receptor (beta chain) was found in a study of T cells in Graves' hyperthyroidism and ophthalmopathy. Study-wide background: Peripheral blood was acquired at first diagnosis, ahead of any therapy whatsoever.

TCR beta CDR3 regions were amplified from RNA transcripts. The HTBI primer set served for first-round RT-PCR of the TCR CDR3. TCRdb reprocessed the multiplex PCR reads via MiXCR and lists one record per CDR3 protein. The repertoire holds fewer than 450,000 distinct CDR3 sequences, around 15% seen once, with approximately 20% in the top ten. This clonotype showed up just a few times. One junction end does not reproduce the germline sequence, and a read error may be involved. Germline CDR1 SGHRS, CDR2 YFSETQ. This CDR3 spans 15 amino acids. Sequencing was done on a sample of blood. The chain recombines TRBV5-1 with TRBJ2-1; TRBD2 agrees at 8 bases. This clonotype originated in a woman aged 60-75 years with Graves' ophthalmopathy. For the CDR3, the DNA is TGCACCAGCAGCTTGATGAGCGGGAGTTACAATGAGCAGTTCTTC. It translates to CTSSLMSGSYNEQFF.